What follows are 4 T cell receptor beta chains derived from one specimen sequenced in a study of post-analysis software for immune sequencing data. Their target antigens are unknown. Study-wide findings and caveats: There were five TRBV segments more frequent in patients than controls, and TRBV5-6, TRBV5-1 and TRBV20-1 were among them.

TCR beta cDNA libraries included unique molecular identifiers. MiXCR, run by TCRdb on the PCR reads, gives a single entry per CDR3 protein. The sample has approximately 350,000 distinct CDR3 sequences; 30% to 45% are singletons. Sequencing was performed on blood. The receptor set was obtained from a girl aged 5 to 17 with multiple sclerosis.

This clonotype was seen more than once but under ten times. The chain couples TRBV20-1 to TRBJ2-1, with 10 bases that match TRBD2. V gave up 6 bases and J gave up 0 bases; unmatched junction bases: 11. The germline V gene has CDR1 DFQATT and CDR2 SNEGSKA (reference sequence). The CDR3 runs to 17 residues. DNA of the CDR3: TGCAGTGCGGTCGGGACTAGCGCCACGAGCTCCTACAATGAGCAGTTCTTC. Protein sequence: CSAVGTSATSSYNEQFF.

The chain is built from TRBV6-5 and TRBJ1-4, with D possibly TRBD1 on 6 matching bases. This CDR3 is built from 16 residues. V was cut by 1 base and J by 2 bases, with 11 bases left in between. Germline V lookup: CDR1 MNHEY, CDR2 SVGAGI. For the CDR3, the DNA is TGTGCCAGCAGTTACTGGGGGGGCGGTACTAATGAAAAACTGTTTTTT. This translates into CASSYWGGGTNEKLFF.

The J gene is TRBJ2-1, the V gene TRBV5-1, with 7 bases identical to TRBD2. The CDR3 is 16 residues long. From germline, CDR1 is SGHRS and CDR2 YFSETQ. V gave up 0 bases and J gave up 8 bases; unmatched junction bases: 11. The CDR3 spells CASSLATAGDSDEQFF. As DNA, the CDR3 is TGCGCCAGCAGCTTGGCGACGGCGGGGGACTCCGATGAGCAGTTCTTC.

The chain is built from TRBV29-1 and TRBJ2-7; D might be TRBD1 or TRBD2, each matching 5 bases. The V gene's germline CDR1 is SQVTM and CDR2 ANQGSEA. Deletions cut 0 bases from V and 3 bases from J, with 9 bases between. This CDR3 is built from 13 residues. The CDR3 here is CSVEEGDDYEQYF. CDR3 sequence (DNA): TGCAGCGTTGAAGAGGGGGACGACTACGAGCAGTACTTC.